The table lists the clone carrying this T cell receptor beta chain with many counts. Ophthalmopathy patients showed a Clinical Activity Score of at least 3, NOSPECS grade of at least 4 and duration under 3 months. The length of the CDR3 is 13 residues. V was cut by 3 bases and J by 5 bases, with 10 bases left in between. The data stem from a study of T cells in Graves' hyperthyroidism and ophthalmopathy. Amplified TCR beta CDR3 regions derived from RNA transcripts. The HTBI primer set served for first-round RT-PCR of the TCR CDR3. TCRdb redid the calling of the multiplex PCR reads with MiXCR, one entry per CDR3 protein. This table has around 600,000 distinct CDR3 sequences, roughly 16% appearing once.

The sample consisted of blood. The rearrangement joins TRBV12-3 or TRBV12-4 to TRBJ1-1; D remains ambiguous. The sequence derives from a woman in her thirties or forties with Graves' ophthalmopathy. CDR3 amino acids: CASSFSWVTEAFF. The CDR3 bases are TGTGCCAGCAGTTTTTCCTGGGTAACTGAAGCTTTCTTT.